The present T cell receptor beta chain was sequenced within a study of shared clonotypes between healthy human individuals. Study-wide results and limits: Apart from blood, nothing was sampled; tissue repertoires likely differ.

This clone was observed once. Its antigen is as yet unknown. Additional DNA sequences in this sample encode the identical CDR3. Genomic DNA (from each subset) was split evenly across several immunoSEQ plates. Profiling relied on immunoSEQ multiplex PCR, and the TCRdb table lists in-frame clones only, not all of them. The table records about 2.3 million clones, roughly 92% of them present only once. The receptor was isolated from a man between 18 and 35 years old in good health. Some clones in this sample may be carry-over from other donors' samples. The sequenced sample consisted of naive CD4+ T cells from PBMCs. The subset is: CD45RA+ positively selected.

CDR3: CASSLEGGSQPQHF. Written as DNA, the CDR3 is TGTGCCAGCAGCTTAGAGGGGGGCAGTCAGCCCCAGCATTTT. This sequence joins TRBV7-9 and TRBJ1-5; a possible D gene is TRBD1 (6 bases). With 1 base removed from V and 6 bases from J, the gap between germline ends came to 10 bases. The germline V gene encodes CDR1 SEHNR and CDR2 FQNEAQ (reference sequence). The CDR3 contains 14 residues.